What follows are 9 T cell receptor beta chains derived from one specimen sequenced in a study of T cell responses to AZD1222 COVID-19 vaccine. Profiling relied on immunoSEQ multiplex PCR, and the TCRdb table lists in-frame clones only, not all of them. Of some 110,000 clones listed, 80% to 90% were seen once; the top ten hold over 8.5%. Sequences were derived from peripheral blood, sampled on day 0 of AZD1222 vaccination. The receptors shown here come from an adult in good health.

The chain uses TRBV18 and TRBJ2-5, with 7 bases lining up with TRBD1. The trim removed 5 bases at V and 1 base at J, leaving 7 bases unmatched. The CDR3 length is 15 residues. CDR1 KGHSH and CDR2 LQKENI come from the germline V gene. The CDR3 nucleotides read TGTGCCAGCTCAACCCAGGGGGTACGCCAAGAGACCCAGTACTTC. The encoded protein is CASSTQGVRQETQYF.

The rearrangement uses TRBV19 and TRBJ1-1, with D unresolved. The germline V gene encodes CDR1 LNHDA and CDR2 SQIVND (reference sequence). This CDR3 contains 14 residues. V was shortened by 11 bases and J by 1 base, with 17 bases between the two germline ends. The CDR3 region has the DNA TGTGCCTCCCTAGTCGGGAGCTCGAACACTGAAGCTTTCTTT. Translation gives CASLVGSSNTEAFF.

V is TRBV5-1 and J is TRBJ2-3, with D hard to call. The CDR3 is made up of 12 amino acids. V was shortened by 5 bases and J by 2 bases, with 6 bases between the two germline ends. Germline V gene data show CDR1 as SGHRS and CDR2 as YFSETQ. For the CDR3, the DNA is TGCGCCAGCAGGGAATACACAGATACGCAGTATTTT. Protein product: CASREYTDTQYF.

This CDR3 is CATSDLPGDEQFF. As DNA, the CDR3 is TGTGCCACCAGTGATTTGCCCGGGGATGAGCAGTTCTTC. The chain links TRBV24-1 to TRBJ2-1, with D possibly matching TRBD2 (5 bases). CDR1 KGHDR and CDR2 SFDVKD come from the germline V gene. The V end was cut by 0 bases, the J end by 8 bases, with 7 bases between. This CDR3 is built from 13 residues.

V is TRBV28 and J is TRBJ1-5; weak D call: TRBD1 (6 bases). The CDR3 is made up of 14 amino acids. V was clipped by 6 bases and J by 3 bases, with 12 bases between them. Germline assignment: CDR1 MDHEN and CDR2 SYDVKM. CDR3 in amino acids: CASRPTGFNQPQHF. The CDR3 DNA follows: TGTGCCAGCAGGCCCACAGGGTTCAATCAGCCCCAGCATTTT.

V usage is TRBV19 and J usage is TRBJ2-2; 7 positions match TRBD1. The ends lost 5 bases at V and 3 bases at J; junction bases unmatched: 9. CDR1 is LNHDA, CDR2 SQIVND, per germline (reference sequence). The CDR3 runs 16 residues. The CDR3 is CASSPTGTAYTGELFF. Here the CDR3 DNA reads TGTGCCAGTAGTCCCACCGGGACAGCTTACACCGGGGAGCTGTTTTTT.

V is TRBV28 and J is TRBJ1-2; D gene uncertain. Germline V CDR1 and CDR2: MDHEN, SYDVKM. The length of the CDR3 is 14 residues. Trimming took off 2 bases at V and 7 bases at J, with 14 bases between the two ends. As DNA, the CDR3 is TGTGCCAGCAGTTTAACTCAGCGGGGTACTGGCTACACCTTC. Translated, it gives CASSLTQRGTGYTF.

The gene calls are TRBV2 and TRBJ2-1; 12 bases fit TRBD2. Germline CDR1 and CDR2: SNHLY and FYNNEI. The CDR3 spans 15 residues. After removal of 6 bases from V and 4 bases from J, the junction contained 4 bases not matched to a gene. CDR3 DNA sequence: TGTGCCAGCAGCTCAGGACTAGCGGGGTACAATGAGCAGTTCTTC. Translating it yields CASSSGLAGYNEQFF.

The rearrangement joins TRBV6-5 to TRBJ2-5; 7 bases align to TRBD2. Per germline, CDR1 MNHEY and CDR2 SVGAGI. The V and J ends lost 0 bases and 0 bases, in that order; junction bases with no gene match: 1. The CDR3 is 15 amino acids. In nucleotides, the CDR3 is TGTGCCAGCAGTTACTCGGCGGGGGACCAAGAGACCCAGTACTTC. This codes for CASSYSAGDQETQYF.